These 14 T cell receptor beta chains came from one sample sequenced in a study of T-cell reconstitution after alpha-beta-depleted transplantation in children. The TCRbeta library was prepared with unique molecular identifiers. TCRdb called the PCR reads again in MiXCR, with one record for every CDR3 protein. The sample lists around 600,000 distinct CDR3 sequences, roughly 10% occurring once. Here the sequenced sample was PBMCs from the stem cell graft donor, taken from the stem cell graft. These receptors all come from a human donor who donated a stem cell graft to a child with acute myeloid leukemia.

The rearrangement joins TRBV7-2 to TRBJ2-3; 8 bases fit TRBD2. CDR1 is SGHTA, CDR2 FQGNSA, per germline. This CDR3 has 15 residues. The V gene end was trimmed by 3 bases and the J gene end by 1 base; junction bases not matched to a gene: 3. As DNA, the CDR3 is TGTGCCAGCAGCTTCAGAGCGGGAGGCACAGATACGCAGTATTTT. Residues: CASSFRAGGTDTQYF.

This clonotype was found a few times. The gene calls are TRBV29-1 and TRBJ2-1, with 13 bases fitting TRBD2. V dropped 4 bases and J dropped 8; count of bases not matched to a gene: 5. Germline V gene sequence: CDR1 SQVTM, CDR2 ANQGSEA. The CDR3 is 14 amino acids. For the CDR3, the DNA is TGCAGCGTTGGTGGACTAGCGGGAGAGGATGAGCAGTTCTTC. Translated, it gives CSVGGLAGEDEQFF.

The sample holds a few counts of this clonotype. The chain carries TRBV9 and TRBJ1-6; 7 positions agree with TRBD1. Germline values: CDR1 SGDLS, CDR2 YYNGEE. The V gene end was trimmed by 4 bases and the J gene end by 2 bases; junction bases not matched to a gene: 3. The CDR3 sequence is 15 residues long. The DNA for the CDR3 is TGTGCCAGCAGCAAAGGGACAGCCTATAATTCACCCCTCCACTTT. It codes for CASSKGTAYNSPLHF.

This clonotype came up many times. This chain joins TRBV7-2 and TRBJ1-3, with D possibly being TRBD1 (5 bases). Trimming left V 1 base short and J 0 bases short, with 10 bases between. Germline V CDR1 and CDR2: SGHTA, FQGNSA. The CDR3 extends over 16 amino acids. This CDR3 is CASSLEQVYSGNTIYF. The DNA for the CDR3 is TGTGCCAGCAGCTTAGAACAGGTCTACTCTGGAAACACCATATATTTT.

The chain has TRBV7-8 and TRBJ2-2, with 12 bases matching TRBD1. This CDR3 spans 18 amino acids. Trimming took 0 bases from V and 7 from J; bases not matched to a gene: 9. Germline values: CDR1 SGHVS, CDR2 FQNEAQ. DNA of the CDR3: TGTGCCAGCAGCTTAGCCCCAACCGGGACAGGGGGCGGCGGGGAGCTGTTTTTT. Encoded protein: CASSLAPTGTGGGGELFF.

This clonotype was detected only a few times. The rearrangement uses TRBV12-3 or TRBV12-4 and TRBJ2-6, with D hard to call. V dropped 8 bases and J dropped 4 bases, with 12 bases sitting between them. The CDR3 is made up of 14 amino acids. The CDR3 loop reads CASGPKGGANVLTF. The CDR3 DNA follows: TGTGCCAGCGGACCTAAAGGAGGGGCCAACGTCCTGACTTTC.

The chain couples TRBV6-2 or TRBV6-3 to TRBJ2-1, with a weak D call TRBD1 (6 bases). CDR1 and CDR2 from the germline V gene are MNHEY and SVGEGT. The CDR3 has 15 residues. Between the trimmed V and J ends, which lost 6 bases and 6 bases, there was a span of 18 bases. CDR3 coding DNA: TGTGCCAGCAGCCCCAGGGCGATAGGGGGCAATGAGCAGTTCTTC. Translation gives CASSPRAIGGNEQFF.

This clonotype has at least ten counts. The J gene is TRBJ2-7, the V gene TRBV15; 11 bases match TRBD2. This CDR3 has 14 amino acids. The germline CDR1 and CDR2 sequences are LNHNV and YYDKDF (reference sequence). Trimming cost V 9 bases and J 1 base; bases outside gene matches: 5. CDR3 loop: CATGTSGRSYEQYF. The CDR3 DNA follows: TGTGCCACTGGTACTAGCGGGAGATCCTACGAGCAGTACTTC.

This clonotype appeared many times. The J gene is TRBJ2-7, the V gene TRBV6-2 or TRBV6-3, with D uncertain. V lost 6 bases and J lost 6, with 9 bases in between. CDR1 is MNHEY, CDR2 SVGEGT, per germline. This CDR3 spans 11 amino acids. In DNA, the CDR3 is TGTGCCAGCAGCTATGGACGCGAGCAGTACTTC. This gives the protein CASSYGREQYF.

In this sample, this clonotype turned up a few times. The J gene is TRBJ2-5, the V gene TRBV5-1; maybe TRBD2 (6 bases). This CDR3 comprises 16 residues. The V gene lost 0 bases and the J gene lost 2 bases, with 14 bases spanning the gap. Germline-derived CDR1 and CDR2 are SGHRS and YFSETQ. CDR3 DNA: TGCGCCAGCAGCTTGGCGGGAGCTAGCGCGCAAGAGACCCAGTACTTC. It translates to CASSLAGASAQETQYF.

The rearrangement uses TRBV11-2 and TRBJ2-3; 7 bases line up with TRBD1. There are 16 residues in the CDR3. Trimming at V came to 1 base and at J to 2 bases, leaving 6 bases not matched to a gene. CDR1 is SGHAT, CDR2 FQNNGV, per germline. The chain's CDR3 is CASSLVGRGFTDTQYF. CDR3 nucleotide sequence: TGTGCCAGCAGCTTAGTAGGCAGGGGGTTCACAGATACGCAGTATTTT.

For the CDR3, the DNA is TGCAGTCCGGAGGACAGACAAAAGGGATCGAGCTATGGCTACACCTTC. Protein sequence: CSPEDRQKGSSYGYTF. The V and J genes are TRBV20-1 and TRBJ1-2, with D possibly being TRBD1 (6 bases). This CDR3 region has 16 residues. The V gene's germline CDR1 is DFQATT and CDR2 SNEGSKA (reference sequence). Trimming removed 8 bases at V and 4 bases at J, with 26 bases between.

This clonotype was seen at least ten times. The rearrangement links TRBV29-1 to TRBJ2-7, with TRBD2 matching 16 bases. Trimming cost V 6 bases and J 6 bases; bases outside gene matches: 8. The germline V gene encodes CDR1 SQVTM and CDR2 ANQGSEA. This CDR3 has 15 amino acids. CDR3 in amino acids: CSVGGLAGGVGEQYF. The CDR3 region has the DNA TGCAGCGTCGGGGGACTAGCGGGAGGGGTGGGCGAGCAGTACTTC.

Comments on this clonotype: The junction and the germline gene differ at one end; a read error may be behind it. This sequence joins TRBV7-2 and TRBJ2-1; D unclear. The CDR3 is 11 amino acids. Germline CDR1 and CDR2: SGHTA and FQGNSA. The CDR3, as DNA: TGTGCCAGCAGCTTAGAGCTAGATGTAGTCTTC. Amino acid sequence: CASSLELDVVF.